This T cell receptor beta chain was found in a study of vaccination effects on CD4 cells after COVID-19. Findings and caveats of the study: Few convalescent patients, and no early post-infection timepoints, were available to the study.

Prior to sequencing, the ViraFEST assay stimulated PBMC with viral peptide pools, which expanded the antigen-specific CD4+ T cells. CD4+ T cell isolation took place after approximately 11 days of culture. Everyone in the study got two shots of either the BNT162b2 or mRNA-1273 vaccine. Days 3 and 7 saw half the medium replaced with IL-2 medium. TCRdb's copy holds only in-frame clones and misses some; the assay was immunoSEQ multiplex PCR. Among about 61,000 clones listed, 73% were seen once. The V gene lost 0 bases and the J gene lost 6 bases, with 12 bases spanning the gap. CDR3 length equals 14 residues. Germline V gene data show CDR1 as SGHTA and CDR2 as FQGNSA. Notes on this clone: Its antigen remains unknown.

The TCR comes from a human donor who received a COVID-19 vaccine. V gene TRBV7-2 combines with J gene TRBJ2-7; D not resolved. Specimen: CD4+ T cells from PBMCs cultured with HCoV-229E spike peptides, collected after COVID-19 vaccination. The CDR3 spells CASSLAGQLGEQYV. DNA of the CDR3: TGTGCCAGCAGCTTAGCTGGGCAGCTTGGCGAGCAGTACGTC.